Listed here are 19 T cell receptor beta chains from one sample, sequenced in a study of tumor-infiltrating lymphocytes in oesophageal squamous cell carcinoma. TCRdb re-derived calls from the PCR reads in MiXCR, one entry per CDR3 protein. This table has about 15,000 distinct CDR3 sequences, about 50% appearing once. Sequenced input: esophageal tumor tissue. The receptors shown here come from a male donor with esophageal squamous cell carcinoma.

This chain links TRBV7-4 with TRBJ2-3, with D uncertain. With the DNA end fitting TRBJ2-5 better, the J assignment may be wrong. This CDR3 has 14 amino acids. The germline V gene encodes CDR1 SGHVT and CDR2 SQSDAQ. The CDR3 bases are TGTGCCAGCAGCTTGGGCGGCTACCAAGAGACCCAGTACTTC. The encoded protein is CASSLGGYQETQYF.

This clonotype has more than one count but fewer than ten. Given the absence of the conserved phenylalanine or tryptophan at the CDR3 end, a read error is likely. The DNA is left out, because the CDR3 cannot be placed on it with certainty; the CDR3 is given as TCRdb lists it. The CDR3 loop reads CASSLVGEGISDEQYFGN. The chain carries TRBV7-6 and TRBJ2-1; TRBD2, the D gene given by the table, was not confirmed from the DNA. The CDR3 adds up to 18 amino acids, both ends counted. CDR1 and CDR2 from the germline V gene are SGHVS and FNYEAQ.

This clonotype was recorded a few times. The CDR3 protein is CASSLAAGWGLGFEQYF. The CDR3 bases are TGTGCCAGCAGCTTAGCCGCAGGTTGGGGACTAGGGTTCGAGCAGTACTTC. The chain carries TRBV7-2 and TRBJ2-5, with TRBD2 matching over 8 bases. The J call could be wrong; TRBJ2-7 is a better fit for the DNA end. The CDR3 extends over 17 amino acids. Germline V gives CDR1 SGHTA, CDR2 FQGNSA.

This CDR3 is CASSLGSGSTDTQYF. The CDR3 coding sequence is TGTGCCAGCAGCTTGGGTAGCGGGAGTACAGATACGCAGTATTTT. The rearrangement uses TRBV7-3 and TRBJ2-3, with 9 bases that match TRBD2. The CDR3 is 15 amino acids. With 3 bases clipped from V and 3 bases from J, the junction kept 4 bases outside the gene matches. The germline V gene has CDR1 SGHTA and CDR2 FQGTGA. The whole variable domain, remainder taken from reference TRBV7-3 and TRBJ2-3, is GAGVSQTPSNKVTEKGKYVELRCDPISGHTALYWYRQSLGQGPEFLIYFQGTGAADDSGLPNDRFFAVRPEGSVSTLKIQRTERGDSAVYLCASSLGSGSTDTQYFGPGTRLTVL.

A few counts support this clonotype. The chain recombines TRBV18 with TRBJ1-1, with D unresolved. The V and J ends lost 10 bases and 6 bases respectively, with 21 bases between them. Germline values: CDR1 KGHSH, CDR2 LQKENI. The CDR3 runs 14 residues. In nucleotides, the CDR3 is TGTGCCACGCGTTTGAACCGAGATTCTGCTGAAGCTTTCTTT. This gives the protein CATRLNRDSAEAFF.

This rearrangement joins TRBV28 to TRBJ1-4; D not resolved. The V end was cut by 3 bases, the J end by 5 bases, with 13 bases between. Per the germline V gene, CDR1 is MDHEN and CDR2 is SYDVKM. The CDR3 spans 15 residues. The CDR3 bases are TGTGCCAGCAGTTTCCTAACTCCTTCGAATGAAAAACTGTTTTTT. It encodes CASSFLTPSNEKLFF.

The CDR3 DNA reads TGTGCCAGCAGTTCCTCTTCAGGGGGCTTCTACAATGAGCAGTTCTTC. Translated, it gives CASSSSSGGFYNEQFF. V gene TRBV28 combines with J gene TRBJ2-1; TRBD1 aligns across 8 bases. Germline CDR1 and CDR2: MDHEN and SYDVKM. J was trimmed by 3 bases and V by 4 bases; bases with no gene match: 8. This CDR3 is 16 amino acids long.

This chain links TRBV7-3 with TRBJ1-1; D perhaps matches TRBD1 (6 bases). Trimming cost V 5 bases and J 6 bases, with 13 bases left between them. Germline assignment: CDR1 SGHTA and CDR2 FQGTGA. The CDR3 is 13 amino acids. CDR3: CASSVLQGSEAFF. In DNA, the CDR3 is TGTGCCAGCAGCGTCCTACAGGGCTCTGAAGCTTTCTTT.

This chain links TRBV15 with TRBJ1-6, with 7 bases lining up with TRBD1. V lost 3 bases to trimming and J lost 7 bases; unmatched junction nucleotides: 9. CDR1 is LNHNV and CDR2 is YYDKDF in the germline V gene (reference sequence). CDR3 length: 16 amino acids. The CDR3 bases are TGTGCCACCAGCAGTTTCCCCCCGGGACAGAATTCACCCCTCCACTTT. Translating it yields CATSSFPPGQNSPLHF.

V and J are TRBV27 and TRBJ2-7, with TRBD2 matching 9 bases. Matching the DNA end better, TRBJ2-1 makes the J call doubtful. The CDR3 spans 15 residues. Germline V gene data show CDR1 as MNHEY and CDR2 as SMNVEV (reference sequence). Here the CDR3 reads CASSPLAGTYNEQFF. The CDR3 DNA follows: TGTGCCAGCAGTCCACTAGCGGGCACCTACAATGAGCAGTTCTTC.

The chain combines TRBV7-6 with TRBJ2-3; perhaps D is TRBD1 or TRBD2 (6 bases each). Germline V CDR1 and CDR2: SGHVS, FNYEAQ. V was cut by 1 base and J by 0 bases, with 11 bases left in between. The CDR3 consists of 16 residues. The CDR3 nucleotides read TGTGCCAGCAGCTTAGTGGGGGGCAAGAGCACAGATACGCAGTATTTT. Translating it yields CASSLVGGKSTDTQYF.

The rearrangement links TRBV27 to TRBJ2-5, with 7 bases identical to TRBD2. The CDR3 is made up of 16 amino acids. J gave up 11 bases and V 1 base, and 16 bases lay outside the gene matches. Looked up from germline, CDR1 is MNHEY and CDR2 is SMNVEV (reference sequence). CDR3 sequence (DNA): TGTGCCAGCAGTTTATATCTGTCTAGCGGACGCAATGAGCAGTACTTC. Protein sequence: CASSLYLSSGRNEQYF.

The gene calls are TRBV6-2 or TRBV6-3 and TRBJ2-1; 7 nucleotides line up with TRBD1. The CDR3 contains 11 residues. CDR1 is MNHEY and CDR2 is SVGEGT in the germline V gene. V lost 1 base to trimming and J lost 12 bases; unmatched junction nucleotides: 0. The CDR3 protein is CASSYYRGQFF. CDR3 nucleotide sequence: TGTGCCAGCAGTTACTACAGGGGGCAGTTCTTC.

The rearrangement links TRBV11-2 to TRBJ2-5; D unresolved. The J call may be incorrect, as the DNA end agrees better with TRBJ2-6. CDR1 is SGHAT and CDR2 is FQNNGV in the germline V gene. CDR3 length equals 14 residues. CDR3 protein: CASTPGIGANVLTF. CDR3 nucleotides: TGTGCCAGCACCCCGGGCATCGGGGCCAACGTCCTGACTTTC.

The V gene is TRBV7-6, the J gene TRBJ1-1, with 7 bases that match TRBD1. CDR3 length: 12 amino acids. Per the germline V gene, CDR1 is SGHVS and CDR2 is FNYEAQ. V shed 6 bases and J 6 bases; nucleotides not matched to a gene: 4. CDR3 in DNA: TGTGCCAGCAGTTCAGGGGGGGCTGAAGCTTTCTTT. This encodes CASSSGGAEAFF.

The V call is TRBV12-3 or TRBV12-4, the J call TRBJ1-1, with unresolved D. The V and J ends lost 3 bases and 1 base respectively, with 6 bases between them. The CDR3 runs to 13 residues. The CDR3 bases are TGTGCCAGCAGTTTTGGACGGAACACTGAAGCTTTCTTT. It codes for CASSFGRNTEAFF.

The V and J genes are TRBV5-1 and TRBJ2-3; D is ambiguous. The J call may be faulty, since TRBJ2-1 better matches the DNA end. The CDR3 spans 15 residues. Germline V gene lookup returns CDR1 SGHRS and CDR2 YFSETQ. The CDR3 sequence: CASSLEVAAIGEQFF. The CDR3 DNA reads as TGCGCCAGCAGCTTGGAGGTCGCTGCGATAGGTGAGCAGTTCTTC.

This clonotype has a single count. Because the CDR3 is missing its conserved closing phenylalanine or tryptophan, this is likely a read error. The limits of the CDR3 on the DNA are not certain, so only TCRdb's listed CDR3 is given. The gene calls are TRBV7-8 and TRBJ2-6; the table's TRBD1 call for D was not verified on the DNA. The CDR3 has 17 amino acids, counting both end residues. The germline gives CDR1 SGHVS, CDR2 FQNEAQ. The CDR3 sequence: CASSQRDSSYNEQFFGP.

This sequence joins TRBV6-9 and TRBJ2-1; no clear D. The DNA matches TRBJ2-7 better at its end, which makes the J call doubtful. The CDR3 consists of 12 residues. Germline values: CDR1 MNHGY, CDR2 SVAAGI. The CDR3 protein is CASSSGYYEQYF. For the CDR3, the DNA is TGTGCCAGCAGTTCGGGTTACTACGAGCAGTACTTC.